These 29 T cell receptor beta chains came from one sample sequenced in a study of shared clonotypes between healthy human individuals. In the naive CD8 group, cells lacked CD45RO and were positively selected for CCR7, so terminally differentiated effector memory CD45RA+ cells were left out. Sequencing used immunoSEQ multiplex PCR; TCRdb keeps in-frame clones, though not all of them. The sample holds approximately 2,000,000 clones, around 93% seen once. Source material: naive CD8+ T cells from PBMCs. These receptor sequences come from a man between 18 and 35 years old in good health. Some clones in this sample may be carry-over from other donors' samples.

The chain joins TRBV5-6 to TRBJ2-7; TRBD2 might be the D (5 bases). Germline assignment: CDR1 SGHDT and CDR2 YYEEEE. CDR3 length: 15 residues. Trimming pared 1 base from V and 6 bases from J, leaving 17 bases between. Here the CDR3 reads CASSLPSGSATEQYF. CDR3 nucleotide sequence: TGTGCCAGCAGCTTGCCCTCGGGATCGGCCACCGAGCAGTACTTC.

The CDR3: CASSPHQGPSYNEQFF. The DNA of the CDR3 is TGTGCCAGCAGCCCTCACCAGGGGCCCTCCTACAATGAGCAGTTCTTC. The chain carries TRBV14 and TRBJ2-1; D is perhaps TRBD1 (6 bases). The CDR3 is made up of 16 amino acids. V lost 4 bases to trimming and J lost 0 bases, with 13 bases between them. Germline loops: CDR1 SGHDN, CDR2 FVKESK.

This clone was recorded only once. This rearrangement joins TRBV5-5 to TRBJ2-7, with 8 bases identical to TRBD2. The junction had 6 bases not matched to a gene; V was cut back by 6 bases and J by 1 base. The length of the CDR3 is 14 residues. CDR1 and CDR2 from the germline V gene are SGHKS and YYEKEE (reference sequence). CDR3 bases: TGTGCCAGCATCCAAACTAGCGGTTCCTACGAGCAGTACTTC. Encoded protein: CASIQTSGSYEQYF.

The chain is built from TRBV28 and TRBJ1-1, with D hard to call. Deletions cut 2 bases from V and 6 bases from J, with 10 bases between. This CDR3 region has 13 residues. Germline assignment: CDR1 MDHEN and CDR2 SYDVKM. The CDR3 region has the DNA TGTGCCAGCAGTTTAAGCGGCGGCCCTGAAGCTTTCTTT. Translation gives CASSLSGGPEAFF. The complete variable domain, with remaining parts taken from reference TRBV28 and TRBJ1-1, reads DVKVTQSSRYLVKRTGEKVFLECVQDMDHENMFWYRQDPGLGLRLIYFSYDVKMKEKGDIPEGYSVSREKKERFSLILESASTNQTSMYLCASSLSGGPEAFFGQGTRLTVV.

V and J are TRBV7-9 and TRBJ2-1; D is uncertain. The CDR3 is 15 residues long. The V and J ends lost 5 bases and 0 bases respectively, with 11 bases between them. CDR1 and CDR2 (germline): SEHNR, FQNEAQ (reference sequence). The CDR3 protein is CASSPLPPSYNEQFF. CDR3 DNA sequence: TGTGCCAGCAGCCCACTCCCGCCCTCCTACAATGAGCAGTTCTTC. Complete variable domain (other parts from reference TRBV7-9 and TRBJ2-1): DTGVSQNPRHKITKRGQNVTFRCDPISEHNRLYWYRQTLGQGPEFLTYFQNEAQLEKSRLLSDRFSAERPKGSFSTLEIQRTEQGDSAMYLCASSPLPPSYNEQFFGPGTRLTVL.

The chain joins TRBV4-1 to TRBJ2-6; D unresolved. Per the germline V gene, CDR1 is MGHRA and CDR2 is YSYEKL. There are 15 residues in the CDR3. Between the trimmed V and J ends, which lost 0 bases and 0 bases, there was a span of 3 bases. The CDR3 is CASSQEISGANVLTF. In DNA, the CDR3 is TGCGCCAGCAGCCAAGAGATCTCTGGGGCCAACGTCCTGACTTTC.

The chain employs TRBV27 and TRBJ2-7; 10 bases are a match to TRBD1. The germline V gene encodes CDR1 MNHEY and CDR2 SMNVEV (reference sequence). V lost 7 bases to trimming and J lost 1 base; unmatched junction nucleotides: 10. The CDR3 runs 16 residues. The CDR3 here is CASTPGPGQGSYEQYF. The CDR3, as DNA: TGTGCCAGCACCCCCGGACCGGGACAGGGGTCCTACGAGCAGTACTTC.

V gene TRBV6-1 combines with J gene TRBJ2-7; no clear D. V lost 6 bases and J lost 3, with 9 bases in between. In germline, CDR1 is MNHNS, CDR2 SASEGT. This CDR3 comprises 12 residues. CDR3 DNA: TGTGCCAGCAGCGGCCTAGGCTACGAGCAGTACTTC. Protein: CASSGLGYEQYF.

V gene TRBV6-5 combines with J gene TRBJ1-1; D is ambiguous. The ends were cut back, 0 bases at V and 6 bases at J, with 11 bases in the middle. CDR1 and CDR2 from the germline V gene are MNHEY and SVGAGI. The CDR3 is 14 residues long. CDR3 residues: CASSYSGSGAEAFF. As DNA, the CDR3 is TGTGCCAGCAGTTACTCAGGGAGTGGAGCTGAAGCTTTCTTT.

The CDR3 sequence is CSASSGGEQYF. The CDR3 DNA reads TGCAGTGCTAGTTCGGGAGGCGAGCAGTACTTC. This rearrangement joins TRBV20-1 to TRBJ2-7; TRBD2 agrees at 7 bases. Germline CDR1 is DFQATT and CDR2 is SNEGSKA (reference sequence). V lost 3 bases, J lost 6 bases, and 2 bases stayed unmatched. The CDR3 is made up of 11 amino acids.

This chain joins TRBV9 and TRBJ1-2, with 7 bases fitting TRBD1. J was trimmed by 8 bases and V by 0 bases; bases with no gene match: 13. Germline V CDR1 and CDR2: SGDLS, YYNGEE. This CDR3 spans 16 amino acids. The CDR3 region is CASSVAATLQGRGYTF. Here the CDR3 DNA reads TGTGCCAGCAGCGTAGCTGCGACCCTACAGGGGAGAGGCTACACCTTC.

The chain is built from TRBV5-1 and TRBJ2-7; TRBD1 aligns across 7 bases. Germline V gene sequence: CDR1 SGHRS, CDR2 YFSETQ. This CDR3 is 14 amino acids long. Trimming took 0 bases from V and 3 from J; bases not matched to a gene: 3. CDR3 bases: TGCGCCAGCAGCTTGGCGCCAGGGGGCTACGAGCAGTACTTC. Encoded protein: CASSLAPGGYEQYF.

V and J are TRBV29-1 and TRBJ2-7, with D perhaps matching TRBD1 (7 bases). CDR1 is SQVTM and CDR2 is ANQGSEA in the germline V gene. The V and J ends lost 2 bases and 3 bases respectively, with 11 bases between them. The CDR3 consists of 13 residues. The CDR3 protein is CSVEWQGGYEQYF. In nucleotides, the CDR3 is TGCAGCGTTGAATGGCAGGGGGGCTACGAGCAGTACTTC.

The chain is built from TRBV9 and TRBJ1-6; TRBD1 might be the D (5 bases). The CDR3 sequence is 15 residues long. In germline, CDR1 is SGDLS, CDR2 YYNGEE. Deletions cut 2 bases from V and 2 bases from J, with 8 bases between. CDR3 sequence (DNA): TGTGCCAGCAGCGTGGGGGGACCCTATAATTCACCCCTCCACTTT. Amino acids: CASSVGGPYNSPLHF.

This rearrangement joins TRBV28 to TRBJ2-7, with 7 nucleotides matching TRBD1. The CDR3 sequence is 13 residues long. Germline V gene lookup returns CDR1 MDHEN and CDR2 SYDVKM. With V trimmed by 6 bases and J by 6 bases, 8 bases remained unmatched. CDR3 loop: CASRWTGLSEQYF. CDR3 coding DNA: TGTGCCAGCAGATGGACAGGACTGAGCGAGCAGTACTTC.

The chain is built from TRBV5-6 and TRBJ1-1; no clear D. Germline-derived CDR1 and CDR2 are SGHDT and YYEEEE. This CDR3 contains 16 residues. V lost 3 bases to trimming and J lost 8 bases, with 23 bases between them. The CDR3 bases are TGTGCCAGCAGCTGGTCGGTGGGTCAGAGAGGAGTGGAAGCTTTCTTT. Its protein product is CASSWSVGQRGVEAFF.

The J gene is TRBJ1-3, the V gene TRBV21-1; the D call of TRBD1 is as the table states it, not checked on the DNA. TRBV21-1 is tagged as a pseudogene. The length of the CDR3 is 22 residues. Here the CDR3 reads CASSDQVARDTVLIASGNTIYF. CDR3 nucleotide sequence: TGTGCCAGCAGCGACCAAGTGGCCCGGGACACCGTCCTCATTGCCTCTGGAAACACCATATATTTT.

The chain couples TRBV12-5 to TRBJ1-1, with 11 bases lining up with TRBD1. Germline V gives CDR1 LGHNT, CDR2 FRNRAP. This CDR3 has 20 amino acids. V shed 5 bases and J 1 base; nucleotides not matched to a gene: 18. The CDR3 region is CASGLPGTGGHRISNTEAFF. In DNA form, the CDR3 reads TGTGCTAGTGGTCTTCCCGGGACAGGGGGTCACCGTATATCGAACACTGAAGCTTTCTTT.

The V gene is TRBV9, the J gene TRBJ2-3; D remains ambiguous. The CDR3 sequence is 14 residues long. Germline CDR1 reads SGDLS; CDR2 reads YYNGEE. Trimming left V 5 bases short and J 3 bases short, with 13 bases between. The CDR3 nucleotides are TGTGCCAGCAGTGAGGATAAGGTGACAGATACGCAGTATTTT. Its translation: CASSEDKVTDTQYF.

This rearrangement joins TRBV9 to TRBJ2-2; 12 bases line up with TRBD2. The CDR3 totals 17 residues. From germline, CDR1 is SGDLS and CDR2 YYNGEE. The trim removed 4 bases at V and 4 bases at J, leaving 8 bases unmatched. The CDR3 reads CASSPGTSGSVTGELFF. CDR3 DNA sequence: TGTGCCAGCAGCCCGGGGACTAGCGGGTCGGTCACCGGGGAGCTGTTTTTT.

The chain is built from TRBV9 and TRBJ2-5, with D possibly being TRBD2 (6 bases). There are 15 residues in the CDR3. V was shortened by 3 bases and J by 1 base, with 13 bases between the two germline ends. In germline, CDR1 is SGDLS, CDR2 YYNGEE. The CDR3 DNA sequence: TGTGCCAGCAGCGGGACCGGGAGACTCCAAGAGACCCAGTACTTC. This encodes CASSGTGRLQETQYF.

Of note for this clone: Other DNA variants within this sample encode the same CDR3. As DNA, the CDR3 is TGTGCCAGCAGTTTCGGGACAGGTAACACTGAAGCTTTCTTT. Protein product: CASSFGTGNTEAFF. The chain has TRBV27 and TRBJ1-1; 8 nucleotides align to TRBD1. CDR1 is MNHEY, CDR2 SMNVEV, per germline (reference sequence). With 3 bases clipped from V and 2 bases from J, the junction kept 2 bases outside the gene matches. The CDR3 has 14 residues.

This clone showed up just once. The chain joins TRBV27 to TRBJ2-7, with D possibly being TRBD1 or TRBD2 (5 bases each). This CDR3 is built from 13 residues. Trimming took 6 bases from V and 7 from J, leaving 16 bases between them. CDR1 and CDR2 (germline): MNHEY, SMNVEV (reference sequence). The CDR3 loop is CASSPSRVGEQYF. The CDR3, as DNA: TGTGCCAGCAGCCCTAGCAGGGTGGGGGAGCAGTACTTC.

The J gene is TRBJ2-7, the V gene TRBV28; D may match TRBD1 or TRBD2 (5 bases each). CDR1 and CDR2 (germline): MDHEN, SYDVKM. Trimming left V 5 bases short and J 7 bases short, with 18 bases between. The CDR3 extends over 14 amino acids. The CDR3 loop is CASSPRDGRSEQYF. CDR3 sequence (DNA): TGTGCCAGCAGTCCCCGGGACGGCCGTTCTGAGCAGTACTTC.

This clone showed up just once. The J gene is TRBJ2-1, the V gene TRBV7-3, with 10 bases lining up with TRBD1. Germline V gives CDR1 SGHTA, CDR2 FQGTGA. The V gene end was trimmed by 5 bases and the J gene end by 4 bases; junction bases not matched to a gene: 5. The CDR3 extends over 15 amino acids. The chain's CDR3 is CASSPRQGAYNEQFF. CDR3 sequence (DNA): TGTGCCAGCAGCCCCCGACAGGGGGCTTACAATGAGCAGTTCTTC.

V gene TRBV27 combines with J gene TRBJ2-7, with 9 nucleotides matching TRBD2. The CDR3 consists of 15 residues. J was trimmed by 5 bases and V by 6 bases; bases with no gene match: 11. Germline values: CDR1 MNHEY, CDR2 SMNVEV (reference sequence). The CDR3 DNA is TGTGCCAGCAGGGGTGGCGGGAGGGCCCTAAACGAGCAGTACTTC. Its protein product is CASRGGGRALNEQYF.

As for this clone: Other DNA sequences in this sample translate to the same CDR3. The chain combines TRBV9 with TRBJ2-2; unclear D gene. The CDR3 extends over 14 amino acids. The V end lost 0 bases, the J end lost 3 bases, and 6 bases lay between the germline ends. CDR1 is SGDLS, CDR2 YYNGEE, per germline. The CDR3 region has the DNA TGTGCCAGCAGCGTAGAACGTTACACCGGGGAGCTGTTTTTT. Its protein is CASSVERYTGELFF.

V and J are TRBV11-2 and TRBJ2-7, with 10 bases lining up with TRBD2. V trimming: 5 bases; J trimming: 4 bases; junction bases outside the gene matches: 14. Germline CDR1 SGHAT, CDR2 FQNNGV. This CDR3 has 17 residues. The CDR3, as DNA: TGTGCCAGCAGCGTAGTTAGGGGGCTAGCGGGAGCGTACGAGCAGTACTTC. Its translation is CASSVVRGLAGAYEQYF. Full variable domain (rest looked up from reference TRBV11-2 and TRBJ2-7): EAGVAQSPRYKIIEKRQSVAFWCNPISGHATLYWYQQILGQGPKLLIQFQNNGVVDDSQLPKDRFSAERLKGVDSTLKIQPAKLEDSAVYLCASSVVRGLAGAYEQYFGPGTRLTVT.

The chain employs TRBV28 and TRBJ2-7, with 13 bases matching TRBD2. The trim removed 2 bases at V and 3 bases at J, leaving 7 bases unmatched. The CDR3 extends over 17 amino acids. Germline V gene sequence: CDR1 MDHEN, CDR2 SYDVKM. As DNA, the CDR3 is TGTGCCAGCAGTTTAAGGCGGGGACTAGCGGGAAGCTACGAGCAGTACTTC. Translated, it gives CASSLRRGLAGSYEQYF.